Below, 32 T cell receptor beta chains from the same sample are listed, as sequenced in a study of T cell clonality in common variable immunodeficiency. The study's findings and limits: Common variable immunodeficiency TCR beta sequences reportedly had fewer deletions and N-nucleotide insertions.

Libraries were prepared by immunoSEQ multiplex PCR; TCRdb keeps only in-frame clonotypes and omits some of them. The data show approximately 20,000 clones, with none appearing a single time. For these TCRs, the target antigens are not known. Sequenced input: peripheral blood mononuclear cells. Every receptor here comes from a human donor with common variable immunodeficiency.

This clone was seen ten or more times. From the germline J gene comes the end of the CDR3, since the read stops 3 residues before it. V and J are TRBV7-9 and TRBJ2-3, with D possibly matching TRBD1 (7 bases). In germline, CDR1 is SEHNR, CDR2 FQNEAQ (reference sequence). V lost 1 base and J 3 bases, leaving 11 bases between the germline ends. CDR3 size: 15 residues. CDR3 amino acids: CASSLGAGGTDTQYF. The covered CDR3 bases are TGTGCCAGCAGCTTAGGGGCAGGGGGGACAGATACG. The full variable domain, completed using reference TRBV7-9 and TRBJ2-3, is DTGVSQNPRHKITKRGQNVTFRCDPISEHNRLYWYRQTLGQGPEFLTYFQNEAQLEKSRLLSDRFSAERPKGSFSTLEIQRTEQGDSAMYLCASSLGAGGTDTQYFGPGTRLTVL.

In this sample, this clone turned up many times. The sequenced fragment ends 3 residues before the CDR3 boundary, so the rest is inferred from the germline J gene. The V and J genes are TRBV5-4 and TRBJ2-7; no clear D. The CDR3 covers 11 residues. The germline CDR1 and CDR2 sequences are SGHNT and YYREEE (reference sequence). The V gene lost 2 bases and the J gene lost 3 bases, with 3 bases spanning the gap. CDR3 sequence: CASSLYYEQYF. The sequenced part of the CDR3 DNA is TGTGCCAGCAGCTTATACTACGAG.

Remarks on this clone: The read comes to an end 3 residues before the CDR3 does, leaving the germline J gene to fill in the end. This chain links TRBV20-1 with TRBJ1-1; no clear D gene. The germline V and J ends were trimmed by 7 bases and 0 bases, with 12 bases remaining between them. This CDR3 region has 13 residues. Germline CDR1 and CDR2: DFQATT and SNEGSKA (reference sequence). This CDR3 reads CSGTSFMNTEAFF. The sequenced part of the CDR3 DNA is TGCAGTGGTACATCTTTCATGAACACTGAA.

On this clone: The read comes to an end 3 residues before the CDR3 does, leaving the germline J gene to fill in the end. The genes are TRBV6-1 and TRBJ2-7; D gene unclear. This CDR3 spans 13 amino acids. The germline V and J ends were trimmed by 1 base and 0 bases, with 4 bases remaining between them. The germline CDR1 and CDR2 sequences are MNHNS and SASEGT. This CDR3 reads CASSEDSSYEQYF. The sequenced part of the CDR3 DNA is TGTGCCAGCAGTGAAGACAGCTCCTACGAG.

This clone was found many times. The CDR3 end is not reached by the read, which stops 3 residues before it; the germline J gene fills it in. J is TRBJ2-1 and V is TRBV29-1; TRBD1 aligns across 10 bases. Germline V CDR1 and CDR2: SQVTM, ANQGSEA. The CDR3 length is 16 residues. The junction had 17 bases not matched to a gene; V was cut back by 6 bases and J by 9 bases. CDR3 DNA (partial): TGCAGCGTCTCGCCCACCCCGGGACAGGGGAGGAGTGAG. Protein sequence: CSVSPTPGQGRSE. The whole CDR3 is CSVSPTPGQGRSEQFF.

This clone was detected ten times or more. The read ends 3 residues early relative to the CDR3; the germline J gene fills the gap. The V call is TRBV7-3, the J call TRBJ2-1, with 13 nucleotides matching TRBD2. With 5 bases clipped from V and 7 bases from J, the junction kept 11 bases outside the gene matches. The germline V gene has CDR1 SGHTA and CDR2 FQGTGA. The CDR3 runs 17 residues. CDR3 loop: CASSPGTGTSGKNEQFF. The CDR3 DNA, read in part, is TGTGCCAGCAGCCCCGGGACAGGGACTAGCGGGAAGAATGAG.

This clone is medium-sized within its sample. The read gets to within 3 residues of the CDR3 end, and the germline J gene fills in the rest. The chain combines TRBV29-1 with TRBJ2-2, with 7 bases aligning to TRBD1. The CDR3 is 14 residues long. V was clipped by 5 bases and J by 0 bases; unmatched bases: 3. Germline CDR1 is SQVTM and CDR2 is ANQGSEA. CDR3 DNA (partial): TGCAGCGTTACAGGGGTTACGAACACCGGGGAG. Its protein product is CSVTGVTNTGE. The full CDR3 sequence reads CSVTGVTNTGELFF.

This clone was counted at least ten times. The read finishes 3 residues shy of the CDR3 end, and the germline J gene is used to complete it. The V and J genes are TRBV5-6 and TRBJ2-7, with D possibly being TRBD2 (6 bases). The ends were cut back, 6 bases at V and 0 bases at J, with 13 bases in the middle. The CDR3 spans 14 residues. The germline V gene encodes CDR1 SGHDT and CDR2 YYEEEE. The CDR3 spells CASTPGVFSYEQYF. Partial CDR3 DNA: TGTGCCAGCACCCCGGGGGTCTTCTCCTACGAG.

This clone was detected many times. The CDR3 goes on 3 residues after the read ends, and that part is filled in from the germline J gene. The rearrangement uses TRBV7-9 and TRBJ2-5, with 7 bases that match TRBD2. The CDR3 is made up of 14 amino acids. Germline loops: CDR1 SEHNR, CDR2 FQNEAQ (reference sequence). J gave up 5 bases and V 2 bases, and 5 bases lay outside the gene matches. The CDR3 here is CASSLFVAGETQYF. The sequenced CDR3 bases are TGTGCCAGCAGCTTATTTGTAGCGGGCGAGACC.

The sample holds a few counts of this clone. The read terminates 3 residues ahead of where the CDR3 ends, so the germline J gene completes it. This chain uses TRBV6-1 with TRBJ1-2; no clear D. The CDR3 is 19 residues long. CDR1 and CDR2 from the germline V gene are MNHNS and SASEGT. Trimming took 0 bases from V and 7 from J, leaving 27 bases between them. The CDR3 region is CASSEALVSLIGLWGGYTF. The sequenced part of the CDR3 DNA is TGTGCCAGCAGTGAAGCGCTTGTTTCTTTGATCGGACTCTGGGGTGGC.

This clone has ten or more counts. The read ends 3 residues early relative to the CDR3; the germline J gene fills the gap. V gene TRBV7-6 combines with J gene TRBJ1-2; 8 bases map to TRBD1. CDR3 size: 15 residues. The germline V gene encodes CDR1 SGHVS and CDR2 FNYEAQ. V dropped 1 base and J dropped 3; count of bases not matched to a gene: 4. CDR3 DNA (partial): TGTGCCAGCAGCTTAGGTCCAGGGGGCGACTATGGC. Its protein product is CASSLGPGGDYG. The entire CDR3 protein is CASSLGPGGDYGYTF.

Note on this clone: The sequenced fragment ends 3 residues before the CDR3 boundary, so the rest is inferred from the germline J gene. The V gene is TRBV2, the J gene TRBJ2-5; 11 bases are a match to TRBD2. The V segment lost 4 bases and the J segment 3 bases; nucleotides outside the gene matches: 4. Germline CDR1 and CDR2: SNHLY and FYNNEI. The CDR3 is 15 residues long. This chain's CDR3 is CASSGGLAEKETQYF. The DNA read from the CDR3 is TGTGCCAGCAGTGGGGGACTAGCGGAGAAAGAGACC.

This clone occurred many times. The read halts 3 residues ahead of the CDR3 end, with the missing end drawn from the germline J gene. This chain links TRBV7-9 with TRBJ1-2; possibly TRBD1 for D (5 bases). This CDR3 spans 13 amino acids. Trimming removed 1 base at V and 7 bases at J, with 10 bases between. Germline lookup yields CDR1 SEHNR and CDR2 FQNEAQ (reference sequence). The sequenced CDR3 bases are TGTGCCAGCAGCTTAGTCGGGGGAGGTGGC. It translates to CASSLVGGGG. The full CDR3 protein is CASSLVGGGGYTF.

This clone has at least ten counts. The sequenced CDR3 bases are TGTGCCAGTAGTATAGGACAGGTAGGGAACAATGAG. Protein: CASSIGQVGNNE. The whole CDR3 sequence is CASSIGQVGNNEQFF. The chain employs TRBV19 and TRBJ2-1; possible D gene TRBD1, 6 bases. From the germline J gene comes the end of the CDR3, since the read stops 3 residues before it. CDR1 is LNHDA and CDR2 is SQIVND in the germline V gene (reference sequence). The V end lost 1 base, the J end lost 5 bases, and 12 bases lay between the germline ends. The CDR3 is made up of 15 amino acids.

Regarding this clone: The CDR3 is cut off 3 residues early in the read; its end comes from the germline J gene. The chain joins TRBV19 to TRBJ2-1; 7 bases are a match to TRBD2. In germline, CDR1 is LNHDA, CDR2 SQIVND (reference sequence). There are 15 residues in the CDR3. J lost 7 bases, V lost 3 bases, and 9 bases had no gene match. CDR3 sequence: CASSIGGTTPNEQFF. The CDR3 DNA, read in part, is TGTGCCAGTAGTATTGGAGGGACTACCCCGAATGAG.

This clone appeared many times. With the read ending 3 residues before the CDR3 end, the germline J gene is used to fill in that end. The chain links TRBV18 to TRBJ1-5; TRBD1 matches at 9 bases. The V gene end was trimmed by 5 bases and the J gene end by 6 bases; junction bases not matched to a gene: 5. Germline V gene lookup returns CDR1 KGHSH and CDR2 LQKENI. The CDR3 contains 14 residues. The DNA read from the CDR3 is TGTGCCAGCTCATCCGACAGGGGGTTTCAGCCC. Amino acid sequence: CASSSDRGFQP. In full, the CDR3 is CASSSDRGFQPQHF.

This clone occurred many times. The read terminates 3 residues ahead of where the CDR3 ends, so the germline J gene completes it. This rearrangement joins TRBV19 to TRBJ2-5; TRBD1 matches at 9 bases. This CDR3 comprises 14 residues. Per germline, CDR1 LNHDA and CDR2 SQIVND (reference sequence). The ends lost 4 bases at V and 7 bases at J; junction bases unmatched: 7. The CDR3 DNA, read in part, is TGTGCCAGTAGTACCCAATTGGGACAGGGGACC. This sequence encodes CASSTQLGQGT. In full, the CDR3 reads CASSTQLGQGTQYF.

This clone has at least ten counts. The CDR3 extends 3 residues past the end of the read, so its final part is completed from the germline J gene. The chain couples TRBV20-1 to TRBJ2-3; 16 bases match TRBD2. CDR3 length equals 20 residues. Unmatched junction bases numbered 17, after V lost 3 bases and J lost 5 bases. Germline CDR1 is DFQATT and CDR2 is SNEGSKA (reference sequence). CDR3 loop: CSARIPGTSGRAQGGDTQYF. Partial CDR3 DNA: TGCAGTGCTAGGATTCCCGGGACTAGCGGGAGGGCCCAGGGAGGAGATACG.

A note on this clone: The CDR3 end is not reached by the read, which stops 3 residues before it; the germline J gene fills it in. V usage is TRBV5-1 and J usage is TRBJ2-7, with 14 bases fitting TRBD2. Germline V gives CDR1 SGHRS, CDR2 YFSETQ. The V segment lost 0 bases and the J segment 0 bases; nucleotides outside the gene matches: 8. The CDR3 consists of 19 residues. CDR3 sequence reads: CASSLASGTSGGSSYEQYF. The CDR3 bases that were read are TGCGCCAGCAGCTTGGCCTCAGGGACTAGCGGGGGCAGCTCCTACGAG.

This clone appeared many times. The read stops 3 residues short of the end of the CDR3; the missing end is completed from the germline J gene. The J gene is TRBJ2-1, the V gene TRBV2; 9 nucleotides line up with TRBD2. The CDR3 length is 16 residues. Trimming removed 3 bases from V and 8 bases from J; junction bases left unmatched: 11. Per germline, CDR1 SNHLY and CDR2 FYNNEI. The CDR3 here is CASSDPTGTSRYEQFF. The covered CDR3 bases are TGTGCCAGCAGTGACCCGACCGGGACTAGCAGGTATGAG.

The sample holds many counts of this clone. The CDR3 is cut off 3 residues early in the read; its end comes from the germline J gene. The V gene is TRBV20-1, the J gene TRBJ2-7; possible D gene TRBD2, 6 bases. CDR1 is DFQATT and CDR2 is SNEGSKA in the germline V gene (reference sequence). This CDR3 spans 14 amino acids. The V end was cut by 1 base, the J end by 1 base, with 11 bases between. The CDR3 DNA, read in part, is TGCAGTGCTAGAGTTAGCGGAAGATCCTACGAG. It is translated as CSARVSGRSYE. The whole CDR3 sequence is CSARVSGRSYEQYF.

This clone appeared many times. The CDR3 extends 3 residues past the end of the read, so its final part is completed from the germline J gene. This chain connects TRBV27 to TRBJ2-2, with D possibly being TRBD2 (6 bases). The CDR3 consists of 13 residues. Per the germline V gene, CDR1 is MNHEY and CDR2 is SMNVEV (reference sequence). V was pared by 3 bases and J by 6 bases, with 8 bases between. The CDR3 protein is CASSLRGAGELFF. Incomplete CDR3 DNA: TGTGCCAGCAGTTTGCGCGGGGCCGGGGAG.

The sample holds many counts of this clone. Read sequence stops 3 residues before the CDR3 end, and the germline J gene provides the missing end. This rearrangement joins TRBV5-1 to TRBJ1-2; possible D gene TRBD1, 6 bases. There are 14 residues in the CDR3. Germline values: CDR1 SGHRS, CDR2 YFSETQ. V was cut by 6 bases and J by 7 bases, with 19 bases left in between. Incomplete CDR3 DNA: TGCGCCAGCACCACTGCTTCAGGGGCCTTTGGC. It encodes CASTTASGAFG. The whole CDR3 region reads CASTTASGAFGYTF.

This clone was detected many times. The read ends 3 residues before the CDR3 terminus; that terminus is restored from the germline J gene. The chain combines TRBV24-1 with TRBJ2-7, with D perhaps matching TRBD1 (7 bases). This CDR3 has 16 amino acids. The V end was cut by 0 bases, the J end by 5 bases, with 16 bases between. Germline assignment: CDR1 KGHDR and CDR2 SFDVKD. The chain's CDR3 is CATSDLHCRGEDEQYF. Partial CDR3 DNA: TGTGCCACCAGTGATTTGCATTGCAGGGGGGAAGACGAG.

This clone has ten or more counts. The read gets to within 3 residues of the CDR3 end, and the germline J gene fills in the rest. The chain couples TRBV9 to TRBJ1-2, with D possibly TRBD1 on 5 matching bases. Trimming cost V 4 bases and J 3 bases, with 16 bases left between them. The germline V gene encodes CDR1 SGDLS and CDR2 YYNGEE. CDR3 length equals 15 residues. CDR3: CASSPQGSGDYGYTF. The covered CDR3 bases are TGTGCCAGCAGCCCCCAGGGCAGTGGGGACTATGGC.

This clone was seen repeatedly, ten times or more. The DNA ends 3 residues before the CDR3 does, and the rest of the CDR3 is filled in from the germline J gene. The rearrangement uses TRBV7-6 and TRBJ2-3, with 11 positions matching TRBD2. V dropped 5 bases and J dropped 0; count of bases not matched to a gene: 4. This CDR3 contains 16 residues. Germline V CDR1 and CDR2: SGHVS, FNYEAQ. CDR3 sequence reads: CASSQGLAESTDTQYF. The covered CDR3 bases are TGTGCCAGCAGCCAGGGACTAGCGGAGAGCACAGATACG.

This clone was seen at least ten times. The CDR3 end falls 3 residues outside the read, so it is completed with the germline J gene. This sequence joins TRBV29-1 and TRBJ1-2; 7 bases match TRBD1. Germline lookup yields CDR1 SQVTM and CDR2 ANQGSEA. J was trimmed by 6 bases and V by 0 bases; bases with no gene match: 4. This CDR3 region has 13 residues. Here the CDR3 reads CSVEDRGGHGYTF. The CDR3 bases that were read are TGCAGCGTTGAAGATAGAGGGGGCCATGGC.

On this clone itself: The read ends 3 residues early relative to the CDR3; the germline J gene fills the gap. The V gene is TRBV20-1, the J gene TRBJ2-5, with 14 nucleotides matching TRBD2. Germline-derived CDR1 and CDR2 are DFQATT and SNEGSKA (reference sequence). V trimming: 4 bases; J trimming: 5 bases; junction bases outside the gene matches: 12. The CDR3 covers 17 residues. This chain's CDR3 is CSAISGLAGGPQETQYF. The DNA read from the CDR3 is TGCAGTGCTATTTCAGGACTAGCGGGAGGCCCCCAGGAGACC.

This clone was found many times. The CDR3 end falls 3 residues outside the read, so it is completed with the germline J gene. This sequence joins TRBV30 and TRBJ2-7, with a possible D match to TRBD2 (5 bases). V lost 2 bases and J lost 0, with 8 bases in between. Looked up from germline, CDR1 is GTSNPN and CDR2 is SVGIG (reference sequence). CDR3 length equals 13 residues. The CDR3 region is CAWSSGHSYEQYF. The DNA read from the CDR3 is TGTGCCTGGAGTAGCGGCCACTCCTACGAG.

CDR3 DNA (partial): TGTGCCAGCAGCTCCCGGGACAGGGGAAACACC. Translating gives CASSSRDRGNT. The CDR3 in full is CASSSRDRGNTIYF. The gene calls are TRBV7-9 and TRBJ1-3; 8 bases match TRBD1. The read terminates 3 residues ahead of where the CDR3 ends, so the germline J gene completes it. Trimming cost V 4 bases and J 4 bases; bases outside gene matches: 3. This CDR3 has 14 amino acids. Per the germline V gene, CDR1 is SEHNR and CDR2 is FQNEAQ (reference sequence).

This clone was found many times. The missing CDR3 end, 3 residues past where the read stops, is filled in from the germline J gene. The chain uses TRBV5-1 and TRBJ2-3, with 13 bases lining up with TRBD2. Germline loops: CDR1 SGHRS, CDR2 YFSETQ. After removal of 4 bases from V and 1 base from J, the junction contained 12 bases not matched to a gene. The CDR3 totals 19 residues. CDR3 DNA (partial): TGCGCCAGCAGCACTTCGGGACTAGCGGGACGACGAGGCACAGATACG. Translating gives CASSTSGLAGRRGTDT. The complete CDR3 sequence is CASSTSGLAGRRGTDTQYF.

This clone was seen many times. The CDR3 extends 3 residues past the end of the read, so its final part is completed from the germline J gene. The chain combines TRBV2 with TRBJ1-1; maybe TRBD1 (5 bases). V was trimmed by 10 bases and J by 0 bases, leaving 15 bases between them. CDR1 is SNHLY and CDR2 is FYNNEI in the germline V gene. The CDR3 covers 14 residues. The DNA read from the CDR3 is TGTGCCACCCTCGAGGACACAGTGAACACTGAA. Its translation is CATLEDTVNTE. The whole CDR3 sequence is CATLEDTVNTEAFF.